A single sample gave rise to the 7 T cell receptor beta chains below, sequenced in a study of blood T cell repertoires in COVID-19. The data were produced by immunoSEQ multiplex PCR, yet TCRdb's version contains in-frame clones alone and is incomplete. The data contain some 150,000 clones, about 85% of them singletons. Sequencing used peripheral blood. The source is a man in his fifties or sixties with COVID-19, enrolled during active disease.

This sequence joins TRBV19 and TRBJ1-5; TRBD1 is a possible D gene (5 bases). The germline V and J ends were trimmed by 0 bases and 4 bases, with 10 bases remaining between them. CDR1 is LNHDA, CDR2 SQIVND, per germline (reference sequence). The CDR3 sequence is 15 residues long. The CDR3 bases are TGTGCCAGTAGTATAGATGTGGGGGGAAATCAGCCCCAGCATTTT. Protein: CASSIDVGGNQPQHF. Drawing the rest from reference TRBV19 and TRBJ1-5, the complete variable domain is DGGITQSPKYLFRKEGQNVTLSCEQNLNHDAMYWYRQDPGQGLRLIYYSQIVNDFQKGDIAEGYSVSREKKESFPLTVTSAQKNPTAFYLCASSIDVGGNQPQHFGDGTRLSIL.

This rearrangement joins TRBV19 to TRBJ1-4; 7 bases agree with TRBD1. With 3 bases clipped from V and 11 bases from J, the junction kept 12 bases outside the gene matches. The CDR3 loop spans 15 amino acids. Looked up from germline, CDR1 is LNHDA and CDR2 is SQIVND (reference sequence). Here the CDR3 DNA reads TGTGCCAGTAGTATGGGCCCCAGGACAGGCGAGAAACTGTTTTTT. Residues: CASSMGPRTGEKLFF.

V usage is TRBV19 and J usage is TRBJ2-3; 13 bases fit TRBD2. Per germline, CDR1 LNHDA and CDR2 SQIVND (reference sequence). The CDR3 spans 16 residues. V lost 4 bases, J lost 1 base, and 2 bases stayed unmatched. CDR3 in amino acids: CASSTGLAGGTDTQYF. The CDR3 DNA is TGTGCCAGTAGTACCGGACTAGCGGGGGGCACAGATACGCAGTATTTT.

This chain uses TRBV4-1 with TRBJ1-5; perhaps TRBD1 as D (6 bases). Between the trimmed V and J ends, which lost 4 bases and 6 bases, there was a span of 13 bases. The length of the CDR3 is 14 residues. CDR1 and CDR2 (germline): MGHRA, YSYEKL. The CDR3, as DNA: TGCGCCAGCAGCCCTCAGGGGTGGGGTCAGCCCCAGCATTTT. The encoded protein is CASSPQGWGQPQHF.

The CDR3 sequence is CASSVGAGQVDVTQYF. In DNA, the CDR3 is TGTGCCAGCAGCGTGGGAGCCGGACAGGTAGACGTGACCCAGTACTTC. V is TRBV9 and J is TRBJ2-5, with TRBD1 identical over 7 bases. Germline loops: CDR1 SGDLS, CDR2 YYNGEE. The CDR3 spans 16 residues. V shed 2 bases and J 7 bases; nucleotides not matched to a gene: 14.

V usage is TRBV5-6 and J usage is TRBJ2-7, with D possibly being TRBD2 (5 bases). The CDR3 length is 15 residues. Deletions cut 4 bases from V and 2 bases from J, with 16 bases between. Germline lookup yields CDR1 SGHDT and CDR2 YYEEEE. The DNA of the CDR3 is TGTGCCAGCAGCGGAGGACGGCCAGCTCCCTACGAGCAGTACTTC. Its protein product is CASSGGRPAPYEQYF. The variable domain in full, with the rest retrieved from reference TRBV5-6 and TRBJ2-7, is DAGVTQSPTHLIKTRGQQVTLRCSPKSGHDTVSWYQQALGQGPQFIFQYYEEEERQRGNFPDRFSGHQFPNYSSELNVNALLLGDSALYLCASSGGRPAPYEQYFGPGTRLTVT.

The chain recombines TRBV19 with TRBJ1-1; no firm D call. Germline CDR1 and CDR2: LNHDA and SQIVND (reference sequence). V lost 4 bases, J lost 2 bases, and 17 bases lay in between. CDR3 length: 16 residues. The CDR3 DNA reads as TGTGCCAGTAGTACGACCATCCTTGGGCGAAACACTGAAGCTTTCTTT. Amino acids: CASSTTILGRNTEAFF. Based on the CDR3 plus reference TRBV19 and TRBJ1-1, the full variable domain is DGGITQSPKYLFRKEGQNVTLSCEQNLNHDAMYWYRQDPGQGLRLIYYSQIVNDFQKGDIAEGYSVSREKKESFPLTVTSAQKNPTAFYLCASSTTILGRNTEAFFGQGTRLTVV.